Included here is one T cell receptor (beta chain) sequence, with context. Its target is unknown. The data were taken from a study of vaccination effects on CD4 cells after COVID-19. The overall study: All participants had two doses of either the BNT162b2 or mRNA-1273 vaccine.

At the end of approximately 10 days of culture, CD4+ T cells were isolated. Method: immunoSEQ multiplex PCR; TCRdb's copy keeps in-frame clones and lacks some. The sample consists of 35,000 to 40,000 clones, over 80% of them appearing once. The receptor comes from a human donor who received a COVID-19 vaccine. The starting material was CD4+ T cells from PBMCs cultured without peptide, obtained before COVID-19 vaccination.

In DNA form, the CDR3 reads TGTGCCAGCAGTCTCCCCGGGGGAGGGAACACTGAAGCTTTCTTT. This sequence encodes CASSLPGGGNTEAFF. The chain recombines TRBV6-5 with TRBJ1-1, with D maybe TRBD1 (5 bases). V shed 5 bases and J shed 1 base, with 14 bases lying between them. The germline CDR1 and CDR2 sequences are MNHEY and SVGAGI. The length of the CDR3 is 15 residues.